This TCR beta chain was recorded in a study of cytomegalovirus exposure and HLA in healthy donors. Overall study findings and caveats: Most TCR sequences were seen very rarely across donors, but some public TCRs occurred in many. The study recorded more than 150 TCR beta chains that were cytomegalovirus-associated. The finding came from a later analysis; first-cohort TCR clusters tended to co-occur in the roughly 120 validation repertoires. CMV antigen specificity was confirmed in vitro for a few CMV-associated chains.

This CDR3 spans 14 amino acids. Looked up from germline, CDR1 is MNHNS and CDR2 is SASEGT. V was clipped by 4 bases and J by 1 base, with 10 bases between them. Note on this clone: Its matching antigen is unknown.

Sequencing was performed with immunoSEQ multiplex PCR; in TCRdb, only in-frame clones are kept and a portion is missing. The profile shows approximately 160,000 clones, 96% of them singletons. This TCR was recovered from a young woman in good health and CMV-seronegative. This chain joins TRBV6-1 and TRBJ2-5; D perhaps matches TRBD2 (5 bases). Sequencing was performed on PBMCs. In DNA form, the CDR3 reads TGTGCCAGCAGTGTTCAGGAGGCCCAAGAGACCCAGTACTTC. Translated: CASSVQEAQETQYF.